This TCR beta chain was retrieved from a study of T cell responses to AZD1222 COVID-19 vaccine. Study-wide points: Only a handful of AZD1222 recipients were seropositive at baseline. Spike-wide vaccine-associated CD4 TCRs dominated at 160-218 and 743-854.

As to this clone: Antigen: not known.

Clones were sequenced by immunoSEQ multiplex PCR, and TCRdb holds only the in-frame ones, with some missing. The data contain around 100,000 clones, around 90% of them seen just once; the ten biggest clones take up approximately 22%. The sequenced sample was peripheral blood, obtained on day 0 of AZD1222 vaccination. This TCR was sampled from an adult in good health.

This CDR3 reads CASRASGSTDTQYF. The CDR3 DNA reads TGTGCCAGCAGGGCTAGCGGGAGTACAGATACGCAGTATTTT. The chain combines TRBV6-5 with TRBJ2-3; TRBD2 matches 10 bases. There are 14 residues in the CDR3. V shed 6 bases and J 3 bases; nucleotides not matched to a gene: 3. CDR1 and CDR2 from the germline V gene are MNHEY and SVGAGI.